Below are 20 T cell receptor beta chains sequenced from a single sample in a study of blood T cell repertoires in COVID-19. Only in-frame clones appear in the TCRdb table, and some are missing; sequencing was by immunoSEQ multiplex PCR. The sample shows some 160,000 clones, roughly four fifths of them seen only once. Sequencing used peripheral blood. The receptors stem from a woman aged 80 or over with COVID-19, enrolled during active disease.

This sequence joins TRBV5-1 and TRBJ2-1; TRBD1 matches 7 bases. This CDR3 comprises 14 residues. Per the germline V gene, CDR1 is SGHRS and CDR2 is YFSETQ. V trimming: 4 bases; J trimming: 7 bases; junction bases outside the gene matches: 8. DNA for the CDR3: TGCGCCAGCAGCCCTGGGGCAGGGGGTAATGAGCAGTTCTTC. Its protein is CASSPGAGGNEQFF.

This clone was seen just once. The rearrangement links TRBV5-4 to TRBJ2-3, with D unresolved. The germline CDR1 and CDR2 sequences are SGHNT and YYREEE (reference sequence). Trimming stripped 4 bases from V and 6 bases from J, with 9 bases between. This CDR3 has 12 residues. The CDR3 spells CASSLRVDTQYF. Here the CDR3 DNA reads TGTGCCAGCAGCCTCCGGGTGGATACGCAGTATTTT.

A single count supports this clone. This chain joins TRBV9 and TRBJ2-1; TRBD1 might be the D (5 bases). The CDR3 totals 18 residues. Trimming took off 3 bases at V and 0 bases at J, with 19 bases between the two ends. Per the germline V gene, CDR1 is SGDLS and CDR2 is YYNGEE. The CDR3 protein is CASSGKGVLVSSYNEQFF. CDR3 coding DNA: TGTGCCAGCAGCGGAAAAGGGGTTTTGGTGTCCTCCTACAATGAGCAGTTCTTC.

This clone was counted once. J is TRBJ2-1 and V is TRBV7-8; D remains ambiguous. V lost 3 bases to trimming and J lost 1 base, with 10 bases between them. The CDR3 has 15 residues. Germline loops: CDR1 SGHVS, CDR2 FQNEAQ. CDR3 sequence (DNA): TGTGCCAGCAGCTTGGAGCCCCGGTCCTACAATGAGCAGTTCTTC. Translated: CASSLEPRSYNEQFF.

The chain combines TRBV7-3 with TRBJ1-1; D not certain. The ends were cut back, 5 bases at V and 2 bases at J, with 9 bases in the middle. The CDR3 totals 13 residues. The V gene's germline CDR1 is SGHTA and CDR2 FQGTGA. The DNA for the CDR3 is TGTGCCAGCAGCGAGGGCCTAAACACTGAAGCTTTCTTT. Its protein product is CASSEGLNTEAFF.

This clone occurred once. The gene calls are TRBV6-1 and TRBJ2-1; 7 bases are a match to TRBD2. The CDR3 has 17 residues. V dropped 2 bases and J dropped 4; count of bases not matched to a gene: 11. Germline-derived CDR1 and CDR2 are MNHNS and SASEGT. The CDR3 sequence is CASSEIGSGRLYNEQFF. In DNA, the CDR3 is TGTGCCAGCAGTGAAATTGGTAGCGGGCGCCTTTACAATGAGCAGTTCTTC.

V gene TRBV7-2 combines with J gene TRBJ2-1, with D possibly being TRBD2 (6 bases). The V end lost 10 bases, the J end lost 8 bases, and 21 bases lay between the germline ends. CDR1 is SGHTA and CDR2 is FQGNSA in the germline V gene. The CDR3 contains 14 residues. The CDR3 loop reads CATLDAGPGDEQFF. DNA for the CDR3: TGTGCCACCCTTGATGCGGGGCCCGGGGATGAGCAGTTCTTC.

This chain joins TRBV27 and TRBJ1-1; 9 bases are shared with TRBD1. This CDR3 region has 15 residues. V shed 6 bases, J shed 1 base, and the junction held 6 bases outside the gene matches. Germline V gene sequence: CDR1 MNHEY, CDR2 SMNVEV (reference sequence). This chain's CDR3 is CASRTDRGKNTEAFF. The DNA for the CDR3 is TGTGCCAGCAGAACGGACAGGGGAAAGAACACTGAAGCTTTCTTT.

V is TRBV9 and J is TRBJ1-1; no reliable D call. CDR3 size: 13 residues. V dropped 0 bases and J dropped 1 base, with 4 bases sitting between them. Germline assignment: CDR1 SGDLS and CDR2 YYNGEE. CDR3 sequence: CASSVAGNTEAFF. CDR3 DNA sequence: TGTGCCAGCAGCGTAGCCGGGAACACTGAAGCTTTCTTT.

The chain couples TRBV19 to TRBJ2-5; D is possibly TRBD1 (6 bases). This CDR3 is built from 13 residues. Germline V gene data show CDR1 as LNHDA and CDR2 as SQIVND (reference sequence). V dropped 7 bases and J dropped 0 bases, with 9 bases sitting between them. The CDR3: CASIPGDQETQYF. CDR3 DNA sequence: TGTGCCAGTATACCAGGGGACCAAGAGACCCAGTACTTC.

The chain combines TRBV9 with TRBJ1-6; D is unresolved. V was clipped by 0 bases and J by 11 bases, with 9 bases between them. This CDR3 has 13 residues. Germline-derived CDR1 and CDR2 are SGDLS and YYNGEE. In nucleotides, the CDR3 is TGTGCCAGCAGCGTAGGCAGAGCGACACCCCTCCACTTT. Protein sequence: CASSVGRATPLHF.

This rearrangement joins TRBV4-2 to TRBJ2-2; maybe TRBD1 (6 bases). The CDR3 has 14 amino acids. V was shortened by 2 bases and J by 6 bases, with 10 bases between the two germline ends. Germline CDR1 LGHNA, CDR2 YNFKEQ. CDR3 DNA sequence: TGTGCCAGCAGCCAAAACAGGGAGCCCGGGGAGCTGTTTTTT. Translation gives CASSQNREPGELFF.

The J gene is TRBJ2-7, the V gene TRBV6-1; weak D call: TRBD2 (5 bases). V was cut by 0 bases and J by 3 bases, with 15 bases left in between. This CDR3 spans 16 amino acids. Germline V gene lookup returns CDR1 MNHNS and CDR2 SASEGT. The CDR3 nucleotides read TGTGCCAGCAGTGAAGCTGGCCGGGTTAGCGTCTACGAGCAGTACTTC. Protein product: CASSEAGRVSVYEQYF.

The chain joins TRBV5-1 to TRBJ1-2; the D is unclear. V lost 2 bases and J 6 bases, leaving 8 bases between the germline ends. CDR3 length: 12 residues. Germline V gene data show CDR1 as SGHRS and CDR2 as YFSETQ. The CDR3 region has the DNA TGCGCCAGCAGCTTTCCCGGGGATGGCTACACCTTC. Translated: CASSFPGDGYTF. Full variable domain (rest looked up from reference TRBV5-1 and TRBJ1-2): KAGVTQTPRYLIKTRGQQVTLSCSPISGHRSVSWYQQTPGQGLQFLFEYFSETQRNKGNFPGRFSGRQFSNSRSEMNVSTLELGDSALYLCASSFPGDGYTFGSGTRLTVV.

The gene calls are TRBV10-3 and TRBJ2-6; D is perhaps TRBD1 (6 bases). V was shortened by 7 bases and J by 4 bases, with 17 bases between the two germline ends. The CDR3 runs to 16 residues. Germline-derived CDR1 and CDR2 are ENHRY and SYGVKD. The CDR3 protein is CAINSDSLAGANVLTF. The CDR3 DNA follows: TGTGCCATCAACTCGGACAGTTTGGCAGGGGCCAACGTCCTGACTTTC.

This clone was seen only once. The chain has TRBV7-2 and TRBJ1-2, with a tentative D call TRBD1 (5 bases). Germline lookup yields CDR1 SGHTA and CDR2 FQGNSA. The CDR3 is made up of 14 amino acids. V dropped 1 base and J dropped 8 bases, with 14 bases sitting between them. The CDR3 here is CASSLVRAGGGYTF. In nucleotides, the CDR3 is TGTGCCAGCAGCTTAGTACGAGCTGGGGGGGGCTACACCTTC.

The chain carries TRBV5-1 and TRBJ2-7; D not resolved. CDR3 length equals 12 residues. Per germline, CDR1 SGHRS and CDR2 YFSETQ. The V end lost 0 bases, the J end lost 3 bases, and 4 bases lay between the germline ends. The CDR3 loop reads CASSLVHYEQYF. The CDR3 DNA reads TGCGCCAGCAGCTTGGTACACTACGAGCAGTACTTC.

The chain joins TRBV5-3 to TRBJ1-5, with TRBD1 matching 11 bases. TRBV5-3 is sorted into the ORF group, with uncertain function. This CDR3 has 17 residues. The ends lost 0 bases at V and 5 bases at J; junction bases unmatched: 7. The CDR3 region has the DNA TGTGCCAGAAGCTTGGCCAAGGACAGGGGGCTCTATCAGCCCCAGCATTTT. As protein: CARSLAKDRGLYQPQHF.

The gene calls are TRBV7-8 and TRBJ2-3, with TRBD2 matching 9 bases. Germline trimming cut 1 base from V and 2 bases from J; bases unmatched to any gene: 1. CDR1 and CDR2 (germline): SGHVS, FQNEAQ. The CDR3 is 15 residues long. CDR3 sequence reads: CASSLGLAVTDTQYF. CDR3 DNA: TGTGCCAGCAGCTTAGGACTAGCGGTCACAGATACGCAGTATTTT.

The rearrangement joins TRBV11-1 to TRBJ2-7; TRBD2 matches 7 bases. The V segment lost 5 bases and the J segment 0 bases; nucleotides outside the gene matches: 7. The germline V gene encodes CDR1 SGHAT and CDR2 FQDESV (reference sequence). The CDR3 has 15 residues. The CDR3 is CASSPGLVFSYEQYF. CDR3 nucleotides: TGTGCCAGCAGCCCCGGACTAGTCTTCTCCTACGAGCAGTACTTC.